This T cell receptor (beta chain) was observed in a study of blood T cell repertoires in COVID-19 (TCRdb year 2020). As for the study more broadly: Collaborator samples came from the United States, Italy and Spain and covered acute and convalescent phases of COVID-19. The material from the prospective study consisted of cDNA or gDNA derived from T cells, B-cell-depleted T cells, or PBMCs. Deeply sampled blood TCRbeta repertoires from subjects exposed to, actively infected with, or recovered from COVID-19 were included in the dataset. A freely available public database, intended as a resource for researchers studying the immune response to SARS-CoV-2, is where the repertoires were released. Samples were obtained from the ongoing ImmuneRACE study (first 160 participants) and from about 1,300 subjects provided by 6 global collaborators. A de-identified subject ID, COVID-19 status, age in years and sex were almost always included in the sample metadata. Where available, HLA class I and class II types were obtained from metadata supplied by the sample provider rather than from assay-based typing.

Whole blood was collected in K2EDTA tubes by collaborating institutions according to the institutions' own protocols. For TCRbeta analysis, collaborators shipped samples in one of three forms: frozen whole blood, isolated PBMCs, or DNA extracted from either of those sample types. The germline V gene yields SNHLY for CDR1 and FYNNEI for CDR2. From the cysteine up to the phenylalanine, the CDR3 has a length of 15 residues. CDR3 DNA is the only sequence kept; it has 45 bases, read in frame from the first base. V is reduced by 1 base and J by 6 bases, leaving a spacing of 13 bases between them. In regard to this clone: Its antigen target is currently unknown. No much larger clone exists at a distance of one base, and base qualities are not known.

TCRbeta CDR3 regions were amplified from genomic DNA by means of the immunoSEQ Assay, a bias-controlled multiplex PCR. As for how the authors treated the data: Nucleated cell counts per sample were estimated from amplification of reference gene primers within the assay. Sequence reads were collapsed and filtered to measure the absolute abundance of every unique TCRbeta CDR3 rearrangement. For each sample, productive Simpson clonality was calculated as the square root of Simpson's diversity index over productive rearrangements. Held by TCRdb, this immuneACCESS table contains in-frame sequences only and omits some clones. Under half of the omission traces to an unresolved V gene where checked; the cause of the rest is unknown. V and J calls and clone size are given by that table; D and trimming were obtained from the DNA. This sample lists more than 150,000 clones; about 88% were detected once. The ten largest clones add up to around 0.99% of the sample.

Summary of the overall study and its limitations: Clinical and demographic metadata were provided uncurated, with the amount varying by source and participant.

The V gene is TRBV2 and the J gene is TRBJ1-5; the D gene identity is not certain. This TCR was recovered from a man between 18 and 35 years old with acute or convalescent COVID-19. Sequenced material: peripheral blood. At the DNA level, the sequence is TGTGCCAGCAGTGAAGTGCGGGTCGAGGGTCAGCCCCAGCATTTT. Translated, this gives CASSEVRVEGQPQHF.